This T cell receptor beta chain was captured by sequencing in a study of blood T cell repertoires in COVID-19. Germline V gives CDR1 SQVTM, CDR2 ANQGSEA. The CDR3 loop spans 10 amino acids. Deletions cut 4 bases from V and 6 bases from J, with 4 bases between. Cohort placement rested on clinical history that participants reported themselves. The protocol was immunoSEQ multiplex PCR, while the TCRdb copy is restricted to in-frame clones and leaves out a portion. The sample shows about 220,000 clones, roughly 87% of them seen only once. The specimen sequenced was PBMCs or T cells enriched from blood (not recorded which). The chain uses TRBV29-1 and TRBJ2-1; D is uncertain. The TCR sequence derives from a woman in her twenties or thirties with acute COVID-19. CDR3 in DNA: TGCAGCGTTGGGCCCAATGAGCAGTTCTTC. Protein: CSVGPNEQFF.